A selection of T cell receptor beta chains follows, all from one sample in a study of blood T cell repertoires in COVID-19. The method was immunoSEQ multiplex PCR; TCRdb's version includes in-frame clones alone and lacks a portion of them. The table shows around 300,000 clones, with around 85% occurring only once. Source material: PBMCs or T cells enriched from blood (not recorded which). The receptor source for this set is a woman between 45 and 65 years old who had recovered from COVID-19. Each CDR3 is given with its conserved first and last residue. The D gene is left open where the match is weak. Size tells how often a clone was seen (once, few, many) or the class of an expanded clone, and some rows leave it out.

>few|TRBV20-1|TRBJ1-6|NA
CSATHYKTLHF
TGCAGTGCTACCCATTACAAAACCCTCCACTTT
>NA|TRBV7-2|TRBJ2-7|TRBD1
CASSWDSYEQYF
TGTGCCAGCAGCTGGGACAGCTACGAGCAGTACTTC
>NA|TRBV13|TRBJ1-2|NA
CASSTSATNYGYTF
TGTGCCAGCAGTACCTCTGCGACTAACTATGGCTACACCTTC
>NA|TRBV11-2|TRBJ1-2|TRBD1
CASTFTGGEGYTF
TGTGCCAGCACCTTTACAGGGGGCGAGGGCTACACCTTC
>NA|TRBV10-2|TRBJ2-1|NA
CASSPGTPWEEQFF
TGCGCCAGCAGCCCCGGGACACCCTGGGAGGAGCAGTTCTTC
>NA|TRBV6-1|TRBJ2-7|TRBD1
CASSEAGRQGGGQYF
TGTGCCAGCAGTGAAGCGGGGAGACAGGGGGGCGGGCAGTACTTC
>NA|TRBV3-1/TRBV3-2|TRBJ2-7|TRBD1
CASSQPGTGAYEQYF
TGTGCCAGCAGCCAGCCCGGGACAGGGGCCTACGAGCAGTACTTC
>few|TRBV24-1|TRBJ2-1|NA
CATYIEAGQREAEQFF
TGTGCCACCTATATAGAAGCGGGTCAAAGGGAGGCTGAGCAGTTCTTC
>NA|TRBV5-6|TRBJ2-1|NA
CASSWGDTYNEQFF
TGTGCCAGCAGCTGGGGGGATACCTACAATGAGCAGTTCTTC
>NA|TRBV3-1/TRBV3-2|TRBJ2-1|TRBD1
CASSQEGGQGANEQFF
TGTGCCAGCAGCCAAGAAGGTGGTCAGGGGGCGAATGAGCAGTTCTTC
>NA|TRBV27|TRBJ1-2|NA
CASREQGSIYGYTF
TGTGCCAGCAGGGAACAGGGTTCGATCTATGGCTACACCTTC
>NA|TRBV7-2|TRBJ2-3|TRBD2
CASSFLPTSGRADTQYF
TGTGCCAGCAGCTTCCTTCCCACTAGCGGGAGGGCAGATACGCAGTATTTT
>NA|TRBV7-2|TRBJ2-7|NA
CASSLTVSADFYEQYF
TGTGCCAGCAGCCTGACAGTCTCGGCAGATTTTTACGAGCAGTACTTC